What follows are 18 T cell receptor beta chains derived from one specimen sequenced in a study of T-cell memory formation after mild COVID-19. TCRdb recomputed calls from the 5' RACE reads with MiXCR, one row per CDR3 protein. The sample records about 82,000 distinct CDR3 sequences, around 13% being singletons. Sequences were obtained from PBMCs or a T cell subset sorted from them (not recorded which). The receptors derive from a man between 18 and 29 years old who had mild COVID-19 (a few samples of this study predate the infection). Cell type and time point are not known.

In this sample, this clonotype turned up a few times. The V and J genes are TRBV9 and TRBJ2-3; D possibly corresponds to TRBD2 (6 bases). Germline lookup yields CDR1 SGDLS and CDR2 YYNGEE. Trimming removed 4 bases from V and 6 bases from J, with 18 bases in between. The CDR3 totals 15 residues. CDR3 in amino acids: CASSPRTIALDTQYF. The CDR3 nucleotides are TGTGCCAGCAGCCCCCGGACTATTGCATTGGATACGCAGTATTTT. The variable domain in full, with the rest retrieved from reference TRBV9 and TRBJ2-3, is DSGVTQTPKHLITATGQRVTLRCSPRSGDLSVYWYQQSLDQGLQFLIQYYNGEERAKGNILERFSAQQFPDLHSELNLSSLELGDSALYFCASSPRTIALDTQYFGPGTRLTVL.

This clonotype was detected only a few times. V usage is TRBV7-9 and J usage is TRBJ1-2, with 7 bases matching TRBD1. The CDR3 totals 15 residues. V lost 3 bases to trimming and J lost 3 bases; unmatched junction nucleotides: 7. Germline CDR1 is SEHNR and CDR2 is FQNEAQ (reference sequence). The CDR3 DNA reads TGTGCCAGCAGCTTGTGGAACAGGGGTGACTATGGCTACACCTTC. Translation: CASSLWNRGDYGYTF.

This clonotype was counted between two and nine times. The rearrangement links TRBV20-1 to TRBJ1-5, with D perhaps TRBD1 (6 bases). V was shortened by 3 bases and J by 3 bases, with 18 bases between the two germline ends. The CDR3 is 16 residues long. CDR1 DFQATT and CDR2 SNEGSKA come from the germline V gene (reference sequence). CDR3 residues: CSARGGRVLINQPQHF. The CDR3 region has the DNA TGCAGTGCTAGGGGGGGCAGGGTCCTCATCAATCAGCCCCAGCATTTT.

J is TRBJ1-4 and V is TRBV7-8; D uncertain. CDR3 size: 13 residues. Per the germline V gene, CDR1 is SGHVS and CDR2 is FQNEAQ. V was pared by 1 base and J by 10 bases, with 10 bases between. The CDR3 DNA follows: TGTGCCAGCAGCTTAGTCGGCGGCGGAAAACTGTTTTTT. As protein: CASSLVGGGKLFF.

This clonotype was picked up many times. The rearrangement joins TRBV7-9 to TRBJ2-2; D is possibly TRBD2 (5 bases). The V end was cut by 3 bases, the J end by 8 bases, with 19 bases between. Germline V gene sequence: CDR1 SEHNR, CDR2 FQNEAQ (reference sequence). The CDR3 has 16 amino acids. The CDR3 DNA sequence: TGTGCCAGCAGCTTCCGGGAACCTAAGGGAGATGGGGAGCTGTTTTTT. This codes for CASSFREPKGDGELFF.

There are many counts of this clonotype. The V call is TRBV9, the J call TRBJ1-4, with D perhaps matching TRBD1 (5 bases). Trimming took off 5 bases at V and 0 bases at J, with 11 bases between the two ends. The CDR3 extends over 15 amino acids. Germline CDR1 SGDLS, CDR2 YYNGEE. The CDR3 is CASSLDSSTNEKLFF. As DNA, the CDR3 is TGTGCCAGCAGTCTTGACAGTTCAACTAATGAAAAACTGTTTTTT.

This clonotype has more than one count but fewer than ten. The V and J genes are TRBV5-1 and TRBJ2-3, with 8 positions matching TRBD2. The junction had 3 bases not matched to a gene; V was cut back by 2 bases and J by 4 bases. The CDR3 contains 14 residues. Germline values: CDR1 SGHRS, CDR2 YFSETQ. Here the CDR3 reads CASSFGGGSDTQYF. The CDR3 DNA follows: TGCGCCAGCAGCTTCGGGGGGGGATCAGATACGCAGTATTTT.

This chain joins TRBV24-1 and TRBJ2-3, with TRBD2 as a possible D gene (5 bases). The V and J ends lost 4 bases and 1 base respectively, with 11 bases between them. CDR1 and CDR2 from the germline V gene are KGHDR and SFDVKD. This CDR3 contains 15 residues. The CDR3 loop reads CATSDRGDGTDTQYF. The CDR3 DNA reads TGTGCCACCAGTGACCGGGGTGATGGCACAGATACGCAGTATTTT.

This clonotype has only a few counts. The rearrangement uses TRBV6-4 and TRBJ2-3; TRBD1 is a possible D gene (5 bases). This CDR3 contains 16 residues. Germline V gene sequence: CDR1 MRHNA, CDR2 SNTAGT. V lost 2 bases and J 7 bases, leaving 19 bases between the germline ends. The DNA of the CDR3 is TGTGCCAGCAGTGACCCGACAGAGACCTTTATGCATACGCAGTATTTT. Translation gives CASSDPTETFMHTQYF.

The sample holds a few counts of this clonotype. The V gene is TRBV27, the J gene TRBJ1-5; tentatively, D is TRBD1 (6 bases). The length of the CDR3 is 16 residues. The V gene's germline CDR1 is MNHEY and CDR2 SMNVEV (reference sequence). V gave up 6 bases and J gave up 0 bases, with 15 bases separating them. CDR3 nucleotide sequence: TGTGCCAGCAGCGCCCAACAGGGCCATAGCAATCAGCCCCAGCATTTT. Its translation is CASSAQQGHSNQPQHF.

This clonotype was observed a few times. V usage is TRBV13 and J usage is TRBJ2-5; no clear D. Trimming removed 5 bases at V and 4 bases at J, with 5 bases between. The CDR3 runs to 11 residues. Germline V gene lookup returns CDR1 PRHDT and CDR2 FYEKMQ (reference sequence). The CDR3 DNA follows: TGTGCCAGCAGCCCTAGAGAGACCCAGTACTTC. It translates to CASSPRETQYF.

The sample holds many counts of this clonotype. The V call is TRBV9, the J call TRBJ1-1, with a possible D match to TRBD1 (6 bases). V was shortened by 3 bases and J by 4 bases, with 10 bases between the two germline ends. CDR1 SGDLS and CDR2 YYNGEE come from the germline V gene. The CDR3 contains 13 residues. The chain's CDR3 is CASSEGGGTEAFF. CDR3 nucleotides: TGTGCCAGCAGCGAGGGAGGGGGCACTGAAGCTTTCTTT.

This clonotype was seen ten or more times. This chain joins TRBV25-1 and TRBJ1-3; a possible D gene is TRBD1 (5 bases). Per germline, CDR1 MGHDK and CDR2 SYGVNS. The V and J ends lost 1 base and 8 bases respectively, with 18 bases between them. The CDR3 covers 16 residues. The CDR3 DNA follows: TGTGCCAGCAGTGAATCCCAGGGCCCAGTTTTTGACACCATATATTTT. Translation gives CASSESQGPVFDTIYF.

The chain joins TRBV9 to TRBJ1-2; 7 bases are shared with TRBD1. Trimming cost V 0 bases and J 4 bases; bases outside gene matches: 0. CDR3 length: 13 residues. Germline V CDR1 and CDR2: SGDLS, YYNGEE. CDR3 nucleotides: TGTGCCAGCAGCGTAGGGGACAGCTATGGCTACACCTTC. Translating gives CASSVGDSYGYTF.

Regarding this clonotype: This could be a read error, since a much larger clone is one nucleotide away. The chain couples TRBV7-8 to TRBJ1-1; no reliable D call. The germline CDR1 and CDR2 sequences are SGHVS and FQNEAQ. Trimming pared 0 bases from V and 1 base from J, leaving 3 bases between. CDR3 length: 13 residues. This CDR3 is CASSLAPNTEAFF. In DNA, the CDR3 is TGTGCCAGCAGCTTAGCCCCGAACACTGAAGCTTTCTTT.

This clonotype has only a few counts. The rearrangement joins TRBV5-1 to TRBJ2-6, with D unresolved. This CDR3 has 14 amino acids. Trimming took 4 bases from V and 0 from J, leaving 5 bases between them. Germline CDR1 reads SGHRS; CDR2 reads YFSETQ. CDR3 DNA sequence: TGCGCCAGCAGCCCCGTCTCTGGGGCCAACGTCCTGACTTTC. Its protein product is CASSPVSGANVLTF.

J is TRBJ2-7 and V is TRBV28; 10 bases are shared with TRBD1. V lost 6 bases and J lost 3; bases outside the gene matches: 14. Germline CDR1 is MDHEN and CDR2 is SYDVKM. This CDR3 contains 17 residues. The CDR3 bases are TGTGCCAGCAGCCCAATCGGGGACAGGGGACCATTCTACGAGCAGTACGTC. Amino acids: CASSPIGDRGPFYEQYV.

CDR3 sequence reads: CASSRQGNEQYF. The CDR3 DNA reads as TGTGCCAGCAGTCGACAGGGGAACGAGCAGTACTTC. This chain uses TRBV6-2 or TRBV6-3 with TRBJ2-7; TRBD1 matches 8 bases. This CDR3 region has 12 residues. In germline, CDR1 is MNHEY, CDR2 SVGEGT. Unmatched junction bases numbered 2, after V lost 5 bases and J lost 5 bases.